Below are 26 T cell receptor beta chains sequenced from a single sample in a study of blood T cell repertoires in COVID-19. Clones were read by immunoSEQ multiplex PCR, and TCRdb kept only the in-frame ones, dropping some. The data contain 200,000 to 250,000 clones, about nine tenths of them seen just once; the ten biggest clones take up under 7.5%. Sequenced: peripheral blood. All receptors derive from a man aged 60-69 years who had recovered from COVID-19.

The chain combines TRBV4-1 with TRBJ2-5, with 7 bases aligning to TRBD1. Trimming took 4 bases from V and 1 from J; bases not matched to a gene: 6. The CDR3 is 15 residues long. Germline V gene lookup returns CDR1 MGHRA and CDR2 YSYEKL. Written as DNA, the CDR3 is TGCGCCAGCAGCCGCTCGACAGGGACCCAAGAGACCCAGTACTTC. This translates into CASSRSTGTQETQYF.

The V call is TRBV7-2, the J call TRBJ2-5; 12 bases line up with TRBD2. After removal of 7 bases from V and 4 bases from J, the junction contained 7 bases not matched to a gene. This CDR3 comprises 15 residues. In germline, CDR1 is SGHTA, CDR2 FQGNSA. The CDR3 DNA sequence: TGTGCCAGCAACCTAGCGGGAGGGCCGGGAGAGACCCAGTACTTC. Translating gives CASNLAGGPGETQYF.

This clone turned up a few times. The chain carries TRBV18 and TRBJ2-7; 10 nucleotides line up with TRBD2. The J segment lost 3 bases and the V segment lost 5 bases, leaving 4 bases of the junction unmatched. This CDR3 region has 14 residues. Germline V gene sequence: CDR1 KGHSH, CDR2 LQKENI. CDR3 sequence: CASSGSSGGYEQYF. Written as DNA, the CDR3 is TGTGCCAGCTCAGGCTCTAGCGGGGGCTACGAGCAGTACTTC.

The gene calls are TRBV5-1 and TRBJ1-3; D gene uncertain. The CDR3 spans 15 residues. In germline, CDR1 is SGHRS, CDR2 YFSETQ. V lost 4 bases and J lost 4, with 15 bases in between. Written as DNA, the CDR3 is TGCGCCAGCAGCCCCTCTGGAGCTGACGGAAACACCATATATTTT. As protein: CASSPSGADGNTIYF. Using reference TRBV5-1 and TRBJ1-3 for the parts outside the CDR3, the full variable domain is KAGVTQTPRYLIKTRGQQVTLSCSPISGHRSVSWYQQTPGQGLQFLFEYFSETQRNKGNFPGRFSGRQFSNSRSEMNVSTLELGDSALYLCASSPSGADGNTIYFGEGSWLTVV.

This chain links TRBV25-1 with TRBJ2-1; a weak D match, TRBD2 (5 bases). CDR1 MGHDK and CDR2 SYGVNS come from the germline V gene. The CDR3 has 16 residues. V lost 0 bases to trimming and J lost 3 bases, with 12 bases between them. The CDR3 DNA follows: TGTGCCAGCAGTGAATATAGAGGGAACAACTACAATGAGCAGTTCTTC. Its translation: CASSEYRGNNYNEQFF.

The sample holds a few counts of this clone. In DNA, the CDR3 is TGTGCCAGCCTTGATGGGGGGTCGGTCACTGAAGCTTTCTTT. Translating it yields CASLDGGSVTEAFF. The chain employs TRBV7-9 and TRBJ1-1; TRBD1 might be the D (5 bases). The CDR3 is 14 residues long. Trimming stripped 8 bases from V and 4 bases from J, with 17 bases between. Looked up from germline, CDR1 is SEHNR and CDR2 is FQNEAQ (reference sequence).

The chain joins TRBV6-6 to TRBJ2-7, with D tentatively TRBD1 (6 bases). In germline, CDR1 is MNHNY, CDR2 SVGAGI (reference sequence). Trimming stripped 0 bases from V and 4 bases from J, with 10 bases between. The length of the CDR3 is 14 residues. DNA of the CDR3: TGTGCCAGCAGTTACTCGAACAGGGAGTACGAGCAGTACTTC. Its protein product is CASSYSNREYEQYF.

This clone is a singleton in its sample. The chain uses TRBV3-1 (or the pseudogene TRBV3-2) and TRBJ1-1; possibly TRBD1 for D (6 bases). This CDR3 region has 17 residues. Trimming took 0 bases from V and 0 from J, leaving 14 bases between them. Germline values: CDR1 LGHDT, CDR2 YNNKEL (reference sequence). The CDR3 loop reads CASSQDLPGGLNTEAFF. The CDR3 DNA follows: TGTGCCAGCAGCCAAGATCTCCCGGGGGGCTTGAACACTGAAGCTTTCTTT.

This CDR3 reads CASSHARAGGTGELFF. The CDR3 DNA reads as TGCGCCAGCAGCCATGCTAGGGCAGGGGGCACCGGGGAGCTGTTTTTT. This chain uses TRBV4-1 with TRBJ2-2, with TRBD1 matching over 7 bases. With 3 bases clipped from V and 4 bases from J, the junction kept 8 bases outside the gene matches. CDR3 length equals 16 residues. Germline CDR1 reads MGHRA; CDR2 reads YSYEKL.

V usage is TRBV6-2 or TRBV6-3 and J usage is TRBJ1-2; tentatively, D is TRBD1 (5 bases). V was pared by 4 bases and J by 8 bases, with 17 bases between. Germline CDR1 MNHEY, CDR2 SVGEGT. This CDR3 contains 14 residues. CDR3 DNA: TGTGCCAGCAGTTCCCCCAGGGAGGGACGCGGCTACACCTTC. Encoded protein: CASSSPREGRGYTF.

The chain couples TRBV9 to TRBJ2-1; possible D gene TRBD2, 5 bases. Germline V lookup: CDR1 SGDLS, CDR2 YYNGEE. Between the trimmed V and J ends, which lost 0 bases and 4 bases, there was a span of 11 bases. The CDR3 is 15 amino acids. As DNA, the CDR3 is TGTGCCAGCAGCGTAGAGAGCGGACCTTACAATGAGCAGTTCTTC. It translates to CASSVESGPYNEQFF. The variable domain in full, completed from reference TRBV9 and TRBJ2-1, reads DSGVTQTPKHLITATGQRVTLRCSPRSGDLSVYWYQQSLDQGLQFLIQYYNGEERAKGNILERFSAQQFPDLHSELNLSSLELGDSALYFCASSVESGPYNEQFFGPGTRLTVL.

This clone is a singleton in its sample. The rearrangement links TRBV3-1 (or the pseudogene TRBV3-2) to TRBJ2-3; 7 nucleotides match TRBD2. The V segment lost 0 bases and the J segment 0 bases; nucleotides outside the gene matches: 6. The CDR3 covers 17 residues. From germline, CDR1 is LGHDT and CDR2 YNNKEL (reference sequence). The CDR3: CASSQDWLADSTDTQYF. In DNA, the CDR3 is TGTGCCAGCAGCCAAGATTGGCTAGCGGACAGCACAGATACGCAGTATTTT.

The rearrangement joins TRBV6-1 to TRBJ2-7, with D maybe TRBD2 (7 bases). The CDR3 has 16 amino acids. Germline CDR1 is MNHNS and CDR2 is SASEGT. V was cut by 2 bases and J by 1 base, with 15 bases left in between. As DNA, the CDR3 is TGTGCCAGCAGTGAAAGGGACGGGGGGCAATCCTACGAGCAGTACTTC. Amino acids: CASSERDGGQSYEQYF.

The CDR3 nucleotides are TGTGCCAGCAGCTCGGGACAGGGGAGCACCGGGGAGCTGTTTTTT. Protein: CASSSGQGSTGELFF. The rearrangement uses TRBV11-3 and TRBJ2-2; 10 bases map to TRBD1. CDR1 and CDR2 (germline): SGHNT, YENEEA. The CDR3 has 15 residues. Losses at the gene ends were 4 bases for V and 4 bases for J; bases not matched to a gene: 3.

A word on this clone: A read error may produce the germline difference seen at one junction end. This chain joins TRBV7-7 and TRBJ2-2, with TRBD1 matching over 9 bases. This CDR3 is built from 16 residues. Germline values: CDR1 SSHAT, CDR2 FNYEAQ (reference sequence). The CDR3 DNA reads as TGTGCTAGCAGCTTGACAGGGGGGGTCAACACCGGGGAGCTGTTTTTT. This translates into CASSLTGGVNTGELFF. Together with reference TRBV7-7 and TRBJ2-2, the CDR3 gives the full variable domain: GAGVSQSPRYKVTKRGQDVTLRCDPISSHATLYWYQQALGQGPEFLTYFNYEAQPDKSGLPSDRFSAERPEGSISTLTIQRTEQRDSAMYRCASSLTGGVNTGELFFGEGSRLTVL.

This chain uses TRBV12-3 or TRBV12-4 with TRBJ1-3; D is ambiguous. V was clipped by 5 bases and J by 9 bases, with 11 bases between them. This CDR3 spans 12 amino acids. In nucleotides, the CDR3 is TGTGCCAGCAGTCCTTACTTTGGCACCATATATTTT. This sequence encodes CASSPYFGTIYF.

The chain recombines TRBV7-2 with TRBJ1-1; D may be TRBD1 (6 bases). CDR1 is SGHTA and CDR2 is FQGNSA in the germline V gene. V was cut by 5 bases and J by 3 bases, with 10 bases left in between. The CDR3 is made up of 13 amino acids. DNA of the CDR3: TGTGCCAGCAGCCGGGACACCTACACTGAAGCTTTCTTT. Translation: CASSRDTYTEAFF. Full variable domain (remainder filled in from reference TRBV7-2 and TRBJ1-1): GAGVSQSPSNKVTEKGKDVELRCDPISGHTALYWYRQSLGQGLEFLIYFQGNSAPDKSGLPSDRFSAERTGGSVSTLTIQRTQQEDSAVYLCASSRDTYTEAFFGQGTRLTVV.

The chain links TRBV19 to TRBJ1-3; 7 nucleotides line up with TRBD1. V lost 4 bases to trimming and J lost 0 bases; unmatched junction nucleotides: 6. CDR3 size: 16 residues. Germline CDR1 reads LNHDA; CDR2 reads SQIVND (reference sequence). The CDR3 loop reads CASSSRRDSSGNTIYF. The DNA for the CDR3 is TGTGCCAGTAGTAGCCGCCGGGACAGCTCTGGAAACACCATATATTTT.

The chain recombines TRBV5-1 with TRBJ2-5, with TRBD1 matching 10 bases. V was clipped by 2 bases and J by 4 bases; unmatched bases: 8. The CDR3 totals 16 residues. The germline V gene has CDR1 SGHRS and CDR2 YFSETQ. CDR3 sequence (DNA): TGCGCCAGCAGCTTACGACAGGGGGCGAGCGGAGAGACCCAGTACTTC. Protein sequence: CASSLRQGASGETQYF.

This clone appeared a single time. This chain connects TRBV19 to TRBJ2-3, with a weak D call TRBD2 (5 bases). CDR1 is LNHDA and CDR2 is SQIVND in the germline V gene (reference sequence). CDR3 length equals 15 residues. Trimming took 1 base from V and 2 from J, leaving 10 bases between them. The CDR3 sequence is CASSIGGPNTDTQYF. Here the CDR3 DNA reads TGTGCCAGTAGTATAGGCGGGCCGAACACAGATACGCAGTATTTT.

The chain employs TRBV30 and TRBJ1-1, with 7 bases matching TRBD1. The CDR3 runs to 18 residues. From germline, CDR1 is GTSNPN and CDR2 SVGIG (reference sequence). Trimming cost V 1 base and J 0 bases; bases outside gene matches: 14. The CDR3 nucleotides are TGTGCCTGGAGTGGAAGTGTAGGGGGCTTTAAAATGAACACTGAAGCTTTCTTT. Translated: CAWSGSVGGFKMNTEAFF.

The chain links TRBV11-1 to TRBJ2-7; 8 nucleotides agree with TRBD1. Germline CDR1 is SGHAT and CDR2 is FQDESV (reference sequence). The CDR3 is 14 amino acids. V lost 3 bases to trimming and J lost 3 bases; unmatched junction nucleotides: 4. CDR3 bases: TGTGCCAGCAGCTTTCAACAGGGGGTCTACGAGCAGTACTTC. Amino acid sequence: CASSFQQGVYEQYF.

This chain uses TRBV19 with TRBJ1-1; the match to TRBD1 covers 9 bases. CDR1 is LNHDA and CDR2 is SQIVND in the germline V gene (reference sequence). The CDR3 has 17 residues. V lost 5 bases, J lost 0 bases, and 10 bases stayed unmatched. The CDR3 DNA is TGTGCCAGTAGTTCCGGGACAGGGAGACGGGTGAACACTGAAGCTTTCTTT. Translated, it gives CASSSGTGRRVNTEAFF.

The chain combines TRBV19 with TRBJ1-5; maybe TRBD1 (5 bases). Germline CDR1 LNHDA, CDR2 SQIVND (reference sequence). V lost 1 base, J lost 4 bases, and 17 bases lay in between. The CDR3 extends over 17 amino acids. CDR3 in amino acids: CASSIGTGWRSNQPQHF. CDR3 DNA sequence: TGTGCCAGTAGTATAGGTACAGGATGGCGAAGTAATCAGCCCCAGCATTTT. Looking up the rest from reference TRBV19 and TRBJ1-5 gives the full variable domain: DGGITQSPKYLFRKEGQNVTLSCEQNLNHDAMYWYRQDPGQGLRLIYYSQIVNDFQKGDIAEGYSVSREKKESFPLTVTSAQKNPTAFYLCASSIGTGWRSNQPQHFGDGTRLSIL.

V gene TRBV7-8 combines with J gene TRBJ2-1, with 8 nucleotides matching TRBD2. The CDR3 runs 15 residues. Trimming cost V 5 bases and J 2 bases; bases outside gene matches: 5. Germline CDR1 is SGHVS and CDR2 is FQNEAQ. CDR3 residues: CASSPGLGPYNEQFF. The CDR3 DNA follows: TGTGCCAGCAGCCCGGGACTAGGACCCTACAATGAGCAGTTCTTC.

The V and J genes are TRBV19 and TRBJ2-5; D perhaps matches TRBD1 (6 bases). The length of the CDR3 is 14 residues. V dropped 2 bases and J dropped 5 bases, with 12 bases sitting between them. CDR1 and CDR2 from the germline V gene are LNHDA and SQIVND (reference sequence). The CDR3 sequence is CASSILGAGETQYF. Written as DNA, the CDR3 is TGTGCCAGTAGTATATTGGGGGCCGGGGAGACCCAGTACTTC.